The 22 T cell receptor beta chains below were found in one sample sequenced in a study of blood T cells in healthy people across ages. With a J-beta primer mix and a sample-barcoded 5' primer, a second PCR ran about 7 to 12 cycles. TCRdb re-derived calls from the 5' RACE reads in MiXCR, one entry per CDR3 protein. Altogether 1,100,000 or so distinct CDR3 sequences are present, more than 35% being singletons, with the ten largest covering approximately 17%. Sample: blood. These receptors were taken from an older woman in good health.

This clonotype turned up a few times. This rearrangement joins TRBV29-1 to TRBJ2-4; a weak D match, TRBD1 (5 bases). CDR1 is SQVTM, CDR2 ANQGSEA, per germline. The CDR3 sequence is 14 residues long. V dropped 1 base and J dropped 13 bases, with 20 bases sitting between them. The CDR3 loop reads CSVEGGRARSGQYF. The CDR3 bases are TGCAGCGTTGAAGGCGGCAGGGCTAGGAGTGGGCAGTACTTC.

CDR3 DNA sequence: TGTGCCAGCAGCTTTCGTGGCCACGGGGATGGCTACACCTTC. As protein: CASSFRGHGDGYTF. V and J are TRBV7-9 and TRBJ1-2, with D hard to call. The CDR3 is made up of 14 amino acids. Germline V gives CDR1 SEHNR, CDR2 FQNEAQ (reference sequence). Trimming pared 3 bases from V and 6 bases from J, leaving 14 bases between.

This clonotype was counted once. The V gene is TRBV12-3 or TRBV12-4, the J gene TRBJ1-5, with D perhaps matching TRBD1 (6 bases). Trimming left V 4 bases short and J 6 bases short, with 10 bases between. The length of the CDR3 is 13 residues. The CDR3 loop reads CASSCRGFQPQHF. The DNA for the CDR3 is TGTGCCAGCAGTTGTAGGGGGTTTCAGCCCCAGCATTTT.

This clonotype was counted only a few times. This chain links TRBV6-1 with TRBJ2-5; no firm D call. Germline loops: CDR1 MNHNS, CDR2 SASEGT. This CDR3 has 14 amino acids. Deletions cut 4 bases from V and 2 bases from J, with 11 bases between. The CDR3 region is CASSGTVGQETQYF. The CDR3, as DNA: TGTGCCAGCAGTGGCACCGTGGGACAAGAGACCCAGTACTTC.

The V call is TRBV29-1, the J call TRBJ1-6; 10 positions match TRBD1. The CDR3 contains 13 residues. The V and J ends lost 7 bases and 10 bases, in that order; junction bases with no gene match: 7. Germline V gives CDR1 SQVTM, CDR2 ANQGSEA. This CDR3 is CSASTGGRSPLHF. The CDR3 DNA reads as TGCAGCGCCTCGACAGGGGGCAGGTCACCCCTCCACTTT.

J is TRBJ2-3 and V is TRBV20-1; 7 nucleotides align to TRBD2. This CDR3 spans 14 amino acids. Germline V gene sequence: CDR1 DFQATT, CDR2 SNEGSKA (reference sequence). V gave up 5 bases and J gave up 4 bases; unmatched junction bases: 9. The CDR3 protein is CSAYRGRVPDTQYF. The CDR3 nucleotides read TGCAGTGCTTACCGGGGGAGGGTCCCAGATACGCAGTATTTT.

This clonotype has only a few counts. This chain links TRBV27 with TRBJ2-7, with TRBD2 identical over 12 bases. CDR1 MNHEY and CDR2 SMNVEV come from the germline V gene (reference sequence). The CDR3 length is 16 residues. V gave up 3 bases and J gave up 2 bases; unmatched junction bases: 5. The CDR3 DNA is TGTGCCAGCAGTTTTCGACTAGCGGGAGCCCCCTACGAGCAGTACTTC. It yields the protein CASSFRLAGAPYEQYF.

The chain combines TRBV18 with TRBJ2-4; D could derive from TRBD1 or TRBD2 (6 bases each). The J call could be wrong; TRBJ2-7 is a better fit for the DNA end. There are 14 residues in the CDR3. Germline V CDR1 and CDR2: KGHSH, LQKENI. CDR3 DNA: TGTGCCAGCTCCGAGAGGGGGGTTGCCTACGAGCAGTACTTC. The encoded protein is CASSERGVAYEQYF.

This chain connects TRBV7-7 to TRBJ2-7, with a tentative D call TRBD2 (5 bases). The CDR3 sequence is 15 residues long. Trimming shortened V by 1 base and J by 7 bases, and 17 bases separated the two germline ends. Germline lookup yields CDR1 SSHAT and CDR2 FNYEAQ (reference sequence). CDR3 sequence reads: CASSLGEGVHNEQYF. The CDR3 DNA sequence: TGTGCCAGCAGCTTAGGTGAGGGAGTACACAATGAGCAGTACTTC.

In this sample, this clonotype turned up many times. This chain joins TRBV20-1 and TRBJ2-1; weak D call: TRBD2 (7 bases). Trimming stripped 0 bases from V and 9 bases from J, with 24 bases between. Per the germline V gene, CDR1 is DFQATT and CDR2 is SNEGSKA (reference sequence). The CDR3 contains 17 residues. In nucleotides, the CDR3 is TGCAGTGCTAGAGATTTCAGGGAAACCGGGGGAGGGGGTGAGCAGTTCTTC. This translates into CSARDFRETGGGGEQFF.

The chain has TRBV5-1 and TRBJ2-3; 7 bases align to TRBD2. Germline V gene lookup returns CDR1 SGHRS and CDR2 YFSETQ. J was trimmed by 5 bases and V by 6 bases; bases with no gene match: 15. CDR3 length equals 16 residues. The CDR3, as DNA: TGCGCCAGCACCTCCCCAGGCGGGAGAGGGATAGATACGCAGTATTTT. Amino acids: CASTSPGGRGIDTQYF. The whole variable domain, remainder taken from reference TRBV5-1 and TRBJ2-3, is KAGVTQTPRYLIKTRGQQVTLSCSPISGHRSVSWYQQTPGQGLQFLFEYFSETQRNKGNFPGRFSGRQFSNSRSEMNVSTLELGDSALYLCASTSPGGRGIDTQYFGPGTRLTVL.

This chain joins TRBV4-1 and TRBJ2-7; D may be TRBD2 (5 bases). The CDR3 is 14 residues long. Germline CDR1 reads MGHRA; CDR2 reads YSYEKL. Trimming took 1 base from V and 2 from J, leaving 9 bases between them. In DNA form, the CDR3 reads TGCGCCAGCAGCCAAGTAGGGAGCCCCTACGAGCAGTACTTC. Amino acids: CASSQVGSPYEQYF.

The chain employs TRBV12-3 or TRBV12-4 and TRBJ1-5; D is unresolved. V was cut by 4 bases and J by 13 bases, with 11 bases left in between. The CDR3 sequence is 11 residues long. The CDR3 reads CASSSATGQHF. In DNA, the CDR3 is TGTGCCAGCAGTTCCGCGACGGGGCAGCATTTT.

This clonotype was observed a few times. The chain combines TRBV9 with TRBJ2-5; 16 bases are shared with TRBD2. The CDR3 extends over 16 amino acids. CDR1 and CDR2 from the germline V gene are SGDLS and YYNGEE. V lost 4 bases to trimming and J lost 4 bases; unmatched junction nucleotides: 4. Here the CDR3 DNA reads TGTGCCAGCAGCAGAGGGACTAGCGGGAGGGGAGAGACCCAGTACTTC. It translates to CASSRGTSGRGETQYF.

The chain joins TRBV7-8 to TRBJ2-7; D possibly uses TRBD1 or TRBD2 (5 bases each). Trimming removed 2 bases at V and 10 bases at J, with 33 bases between. The CDR3 length is 19 residues. Germline assignment: CDR1 SGHVS and CDR2 FQNEAQ. CDR3 sequence (DNA): TGTGCCAGCAGCTTAATGGGGACGAGGGGTTCTACTTCCAAAAACGTTCAGTACTTC. Translating it yields CASSLMGTRGSTSKNVQYF.

This clonotype was seen a few times. The J gene is TRBJ2-7, the V gene TRBV21-1. TRBV21-1 is reported as a pseudogene. This CDR3 is 15 amino acids long. The CDR3 is CASSKVHRRNYEQYF. The CDR3 nucleotides are TGTGCCAGCAGCAAAGTTCACAGACGGAACTACGAGCAGTACTTC.

V is TRBV12-3 or TRBV12-4 and J is TRBJ1-5, with 8 positions matching TRBD1. This CDR3 is 14 amino acids long. The V segment lost 6 bases and the J segment 3 bases; nucleotides outside the gene matches: 4. The CDR3, as DNA: TGTGCCAGCAGACGGACAGGGAACAATCAGCCCCAGCATTTT. Amino acids: CASRRTGNNQPQHF.

V and J are TRBV6-5 and TRBJ2-3; 7 nucleotides match TRBD2. The germline CDR1 and CDR2 sequences are MNHEY and SVGAGI. J gave up 4 bases and V 0 bases, and 7 bases lay outside the gene matches. There are 16 residues in the CDR3. CDR3 protein: CASSYSGGTLPDTQYF. CDR3 coding DNA: TGTGCCAGCAGTTACTCCGGGGGGACCCTCCCAGATACGCAGTATTTT.

This clonotype has a handful of counts. The V call is TRBV5-1, the J call TRBJ2-6, with D tentatively TRBD2 (5 bases). The CDR3 contains 18 residues. Trimming shortened V by 1 base and J by 2 bases, and 16 bases separated the two germline ends. Per germline, CDR1 SGHRS and CDR2 YFSETQ. In DNA form, the CDR3 reads TGCGCCAGCAGCTTGACACCCCAATCGGGGACTGGGGCCAACGTCCTGACTTTC. This translates into CASSLTPQSGTGANVLTF. The full variable domain, its missing parts supplied by reference TRBV5-1 and TRBJ2-6, is KAGVTQTPRYLIKTRGQQVTLSCSPISGHRSVSWYQQTPGQGLQFLFEYFSETQRNKGNFPGRFSGRQFSNSRSEMNVSTLELGDSALYLCASSLTPQSGTGANVLTFGAGSRLTVL.

V gene TRBV2 combines with J gene TRBJ2-7; 7 nucleotides agree with TRBD1. The CDR3 is made up of 12 amino acids. The ends lost 7 bases at V and 2 bases at J; junction bases unmatched: 2. Per the germline V gene, CDR1 is SNHLY and CDR2 is FYNNEI. This CDR3 reads CASTGTAYEQYF. CDR3 coding DNA: TGTGCCAGCACCGGGACAGCCTACGAGCAGTACTTC.

Details on this clonotype: This may arise from a read error, as a much more abundant clone is one base away. CDR3 protein: CAGLGSGFTDTQYF. DNA for the CDR3: TGTGCCGGCTTGGGAAGCGGATTCACAGATACGCAGTATTTT. This sequence joins TRBV11-2 and TRBJ2-3, with D perhaps TRBD2 (5 bases). Trimming pared 11 bases from V and 2 bases from J, leaving 17 bases between. Germline-derived CDR1 and CDR2 are SGHAT and FQNNGV. The CDR3 has 14 amino acids.

The table lists this clonotype with a count of one. At one end, the junction sequence differs from germline, possibly due to a read error. The rearrangement uses TRBV9 and TRBJ2-5; 7 bases are shared with TRBD2. The DNA end is more similar to TRBJ2-7, so the J call may be wrong. The CDR3 totals 15 residues. CDR1 SGDLS and CDR2 YYNGEE come from the germline V gene. DNA of the CDR3: TGTGCCAACAGCGCGACAGCGGGAATCTCCCACGAGCAGTACTTC. This translates into CANSATAGISHEQYF.